These T cell receptor beta chains were read from a single sample in a study of blood T cells in healthy people across ages. From the 5' RACE reads, TCRdb called clonotypes with MiXCR, one entry per CDR3 protein. The profile shows more than 750,000 distinct CDR3 sequences, almost 30% of them singletons. The data also belong to a second study, concerning T cells of mothers and their children.

Sequenced input: blood. These receptors originate from a woman aged 40 to 49 in good health. Each CDR3 is given with its conserved first and last residue. The D gene is left open where the match is weak. Some rows mark clone size as missing; the rest say once, few, many or name a class of expanded clone.

J gene: TRBJ1-6; clone size: many; D gene: TRBD1; V gene: TRBV12-3/TRBV12-4; CDR3 protein: CASRDDRGNSPLHF; CDR3 DNA: TGTGCCAGCAGAGACGACAGGGGTAATTCACCCCTCCACTTT
J gene: TRBJ2-7; clone size: many; D gene: TRBD2; V gene: TRBV7-2; CDR3 protein: CASSAGRRGLAGEQYF; CDR3 DNA: TGTGCCAGCAGCGCCGGGCGGAGGGGACTAGCGGGGGAGCAGTACTTC
J gene: TRBJ2-1; clone size: .; D gene: .; V gene: TRBV5-1; CDR3 protein: CASSSGQTSTGEQFF; CDR3 DNA: TGCGCCAGCAGCTCCGGACAGACTTCAACGGGTGAGCAGTTCTTC
J gene: TRBJ2-1; clone size: many; D gene: TRBD1; V gene: TRBV7-9; CDR3 protein: CASSPRLTFRDRDYNEQFF; CDR3 DNA: TGTGCCAGCAGCCCCCGTCTTACTTTCCGGGACAGGGACTACAATGAGCAGTTCTTC
J gene: TRBJ1-1; clone size: few; D gene: .; V gene: TRBV6-6; CDR3 protein: CASRGGGGGEAFF; CDR3 DNA: TGTGCCAGCAGAGGGGGGGGGGGTGGCGAAGCTTTCTTT
J gene: TRBJ2-1; clone size: many; D gene: .; V gene: TRBV5-1; CDR3 protein: CASSLAVYPPSNEQFF; CDR3 DNA: TGCGCCAGCAGCTTGGCCGTGTATCCCCCGAGCAATGAGCAGTTCTTC
J gene: TRBJ2-1; clone size: once; D gene: .; V gene: TRBV19; CDR3 protein: CASSIVGGNNEQFF; CDR3 DNA: TGTGCCAGTAGTATTGTTGGAGGGAACAATGAGCAGTTCTTC
J gene: TRBJ2-1; clone size: .; D gene: .; V gene: TRBV7-2; CDR3 protein: CASSSGTSRYNEQFF; CDR3 DNA: TGTGCCAGCAGCTCCGGGACTTCAAGATACAATGAGCAGTTCTTC
J gene: TRBJ1-2; clone size: many; D gene: .; V gene: TRBV7-2; CDR3 protein: CASSALVGYTF; CDR3 DNA: TGTGCCAGCAGTGCCTTAGTGGGCTACACCTTC
J gene: TRBJ1-5; clone size: .; D gene: TRBD1; V gene: TRBV12-3/TRBV12-4; CDR3 protein: CASSLRQGAFNNQPQHF; CDR3 DNA: TGTGCCAGCAGTTTAAGGCAGGGGGCTTTTAACAATCAGCCCCAGCATTTT
J gene: TRBJ2-1; clone size: .; D gene: TRBD1; V gene: TRBV12-3/TRBV12-4; CDR3 protein: CASSPDRGGETRFF; CDR3 DNA: TGTGCCAGCAGTCCAGACAGGGGCGGGGAGACCCGGTTCTTC
J gene: TRBJ1-1; clone size: many; D gene: .; V gene: TRBV4-1; CDR3 protein: CASSLAGTNGAEAFF; CDR3 DNA: TGCGCCAGCAGTCTCGCAGGGACGAATGGGGCTGAAGCTTTCTTT
J gene: TRBJ2-6; clone size: few; D gene: .; V gene: TRBV12-3/TRBV12-4; CDR3 protein: CASSLGSSGADVLTF; CDR3 DNA: TGTGCCAGCAGTTTAGGGTCATCTGGGGCCGACGTCCTGACTTTC
J gene: TRBJ2-3; clone size: few; D gene: .; V gene: TRBV4-1; CDR3 protein: CASSQVVQGDTQYF; CDR3 DNA: TGCGCCAGCAGCCAAGTAGTCCAGGGAGATACGCAGTATTTT
J gene: TRBJ2-3; clone size: .; D gene: .; V gene: TRBV7-6; CDR3 protein: CAGSPNRADTQYF; CDR3 DNA: TGTGCCGGCAGCCCCAATCGCGCAGATACGCAGTATTTT
J gene: TRBJ1-4; clone size: .; D gene: .; V gene: TRBV7-9; CDR3 protein: CASSPPIAKLFF; CDR3 DNA: TGTGCCAGCAGCCCTCCAATAGCAAAACTGTTTTTT
J gene: TRBJ2-2; clone size: few; D gene: .; V gene: TRBV5-1; CDR3 protein: CASSPAQGGTGELFF; CDR3 DNA: TGCGCCAGCAGCCCGGCCCAGGGTGGAACCGGGGAGCTGTTTTTT
J gene: TRBJ2-7; clone size: .; D gene: TRBD1; V gene: TRBV6-5; CDR3 protein: CASSSQGARGYEQYF; CDR3 DNA: TGTGCCAGCAGTTCTCAGGGGGCACGGGGCTACGAGCAGTACTTC
J gene: TRBJ1-1; clone size: few; D gene: TRBD1; V gene: TRBV5-6; CDR3 protein: CASSLFQGATEAFF; CDR3 DNA: TGTGCCAGCAGCTTATTTCAGGGGGCCACTGAAGCTTTCTTT
J gene: TRBJ2-1; clone size: few; D gene: TRBD1; V gene: TRBV5-1; CDR3 protein: CASSPQGASSYNEQFF; CDR3 DNA: TGCGCCAGCAGCCCTCAGGGGGCCTCTTCCTACAATGAGCAGTTCTTC
J gene: TRBJ1-6; clone size: few; D gene: .; V gene: TRBV5-6; CDR3 protein: CASSTPYRDSYNSPLHF; CDR3 DNA: TGTGCCAGCAGCACCCCTTACCGGGACTCCTATAATTCACCCCTCCACTTT
J gene: TRBJ1-2; clone size: many; D gene: .; V gene: TRBV29-1; CDR3 protein: CSVEGASGYTF; CDR3 DNA: TGCAGCGTTGAAGGAGCGAGTGGCTACACCTTC
J gene: TRBJ2-1; clone size: many; D gene: TRBD1; V gene: TRBV7-3; CDR3 protein: CASSLSVDRVGSEQFF; CDR3 DNA: TGTGCCAGCAGCTTAAGTGTGGACAGGGTTGGTAGTGAGCAGTTCTTC
J gene: TRBJ2-1; clone size: many; D gene: .; V gene: TRBV20-1; CDR3 protein: CSARASRDPYNEQFF; CDR3 DNA: TGCAGTGCTAGAGCGTCGCGGGACCCCTACAATGAGCAGTTCTTC
J gene: TRBJ2-3; clone size: few; D gene: .; V gene: TRBV20-1; CDR3 protein: CSARRPPDTQYF; CDR3 DNA: TGCAGTGCTAGAAGGCCCCCAGATACGCAGTATTTT
J gene: TRBJ2-1; clone size: many; D gene: .; V gene: TRBV27; CDR3 protein: CASNLLLSSYNEQFF; CDR3 DNA: TGTGCCAGCAACCTACTCCTGAGCTCCTACAATGAGCAGTTCTTC
J gene: TRBJ2-1; clone size: few; D gene: .; V gene: TRBV12-3/TRBV12-4; CDR3 protein: CASSLTANTEAFFGQGHNEQFF; CDR3 DNA: .
J gene: TRBJ2-7; clone size: many; D gene: TRBD1; V gene: TRBV29-1; CDR3 protein: CSAMGQGASYEQYF; CDR3 DNA: TGCAGCGCCATGGGACAGGGGGCTTCCTACGAGCAGTACTTC
J gene: TRBJ2-1; clone size: many; D gene: .; V gene: TRBV7-9; CDR3 protein: CASSLGLVSYNEQFF; CDR3 DNA: TGTGCCAGCAGCTTAGGGCTTGTCTCCTACAATGAGCAGTTCTTC
J gene: TRBJ1-2; clone size: .; D gene: TRBD1; V gene: TRBV7-2; CDR3 protein: CASSLMQGAGYTF; CDR3 DNA: TGTGCCAGCAGCTTAATGCAGGGGGCTGGCTACACCTTC
J gene: TRBJ2-7; clone size: .; D gene: .; V gene: TRBV19; CDR3 protein: CASSPSPGYEQYF; CDR3 DNA: TGTGCCAGTAGTCCGTCGCCGGGGTACGAGCAGTACTTC
J gene: TRBJ1-6; clone size: .; D gene: .; V gene: TRBV7-2; CDR3 protein: CASSLRQAYSPLHF; CDR3 DNA: TGTGCCAGCAGCTTACGACAGGCATATTCACCCCTCCACTTT
J gene: TRBJ1-2; clone size: few; D gene: TRBD1; V gene: TRBV5-1; CDR3 protein: CASSLDRAVFRGRQNNYGYTF; CDR3 DNA: TGCGCCAGCAGCTTGGATAGAGCCGTTTTCAGGGGGCGGCAGAATAACTATGGCTACACCTTC
J gene: TRBJ2-7; clone size: .; D gene: TRBD2; V gene: TRBV7-6; CDR3 protein: CASSVSGGKGEQYF; CDR3 DNA: TGTGCCAGCAGCGTTAGCGGGGGGAAGGGCGAGCAGTACTTC